This T cell receptor beta chain was profiled in a study of T cell responses to AZD1222 COVID-19 vaccine. Germline trimming cut 3 bases from V and 6 bases from J; bases unmatched to any gene: 3. This CDR3 spans 13 amino acids. Per germline, CDR1 KGHSH and CDR2 LQKENI. Sequenced by immunoSEQ multiplex PCR; TCRdb stores in-frame clones only, minus some. The sample includes 150,000 to 200,000 clones, more than 75% of them seen just once. This clone turned up a few times. Its antigen remains unknown. General study points: Two AZD1222 administrations were followed by greater Spike-specific TCR breadth and depth. Most donors were white British and more were female, and clonal diversity was possibly underestimated. Unmutated variant regions are reportedly the target of nearly half of TCRs that are spike-specific.

The receptor was derived from an adult who received the AZD1222 COVID-19 vaccine. The source was peripheral blood, collected 28 days after the second AZD1222 dose. The J gene is TRBJ2-7, the V gene TRBV18; 9 nucleotides match TRBD1. The CDR3, as DNA: TGTGCCAGCTCACCGGGACAGGGATCCGAGCAGTACTTC. Residues: CASSPGQGSEQYF.